The next 28 T cell receptor beta chains were all read from a single sample in a study of CD8+CD57+ T cells in acquired aplastic anemia. The patients chosen for sequencing had shown expansion of CD8+CD57+ cells (detected by flow cytometry). TCR beta VDJ combinations and CDR3 sequences were profiled from genomic DNA. MiXCR, run by TCRdb on the reads, gives a single entry per CDR3 protein. The table records around 170,000 distinct CDR3 sequences, about half of them present only once. Sequenced: sorted CD4+, CD8+, or CD8+CD57+ T cells (not recorded which) from PBMCs. These receptor sequences come from a human donor with aplastic anemia.

Comment on this clonotype: A much larger clone is a single base away; this may be a read error. This chain connects TRBV7-9 to TRBJ2-7; the D gene is possibly TRBD2 (6 bases). V was clipped by 1 base and J by 6 bases, with 10 bases between them. CDR1 and CDR2 from the germline V gene are SEHNR and FQNEAQ (reference sequence). This CDR3 comprises 13 residues. The CDR3 region has the DNA TGTGCCAGCAGCTTAGTGGGGGGTCTCGAGCAGTACTTC. This translates into CASSLVGGLEQYF.

This clonotype was counted at least ten times. The rearrangement uses TRBV11-3 and TRBJ2-3; D possibly corresponds to TRBD2 (6 bases). V lost 4 bases to trimming and J lost 2 bases, with 10 bases between them. In germline, CDR1 is SGHNT, CDR2 YENEEA. The CDR3 runs to 14 residues. The CDR3 loop reads CASSSPGLTDTQYF. In nucleotides, the CDR3 is TGTGCCAGCAGCTCGCCGGGACTCACAGATACGCAGTATTTT.

This clonotype was detected only once. This sequence joins TRBV25-1 and TRBJ2-7; a possible D gene is TRBD1 (5 bases). The V gene lost 0 bases and the J gene lost 2 bases, with 8 bases spanning the gap. The CDR3 has 14 residues. The germline V gene encodes CDR1 MGHDK and CDR2 SYGVNS. The CDR3 sequence is CASSEYRAPYEQYF. CDR3 DNA: TGTGCCAGCAGTGAATACAGGGCCCCCTACGAGCAGTACTTC.

This clonotype was observed a few times. In DNA form, the CDR3 reads TGTGCCAGCAGTTTTGAAAAGGGCTATGGCTACACCTTC. Translating it yields CASSFEKGYGYTF. V is TRBV12-3 or TRBV12-4 and J is TRBJ1-2; D gene uncertain. CDR3 length: 13 residues. V was trimmed by 3 bases and J by 4 bases, leaving 9 bases between them.

This clonotype was observed many times. The chain has TRBV19 and TRBJ1-2; D gene uncertain. Germline lookup yields CDR1 LNHDA and CDR2 SQIVND (reference sequence). The length of the CDR3 is 14 residues. V lost 3 bases to trimming and J lost 4 bases, with 12 bases between them. The CDR3 nucleotides read TGTGCCAGTAGTATCGGCTCAATCTCCTATGGCTACACCTTC. Its protein is CASSIGSISYGYTF. Full variable domain (outside the CDR3, taken from reference TRBV19 and TRBJ1-2): DGGITQSPKYLFRKEGQNVTLSCEQNLNHDAMYWYRQDPGQGLRLIYYSQIVNDFQKGDIAEGYSVSREKKESFPLTVTSAQKNPTAFYLCASSIGSISYGYTFGSGTRLTVV.

The CDR3 spells CASSEQGYGANVLTF. As DNA, the CDR3 is TGTGCCAGCAGCGAACAGGGGTATGGGGCCAACGTCCTGACTTTC. The gene calls are TRBV9 and TRBJ2-6, with 7 bases fitting TRBD1. With 3 bases clipped from V and 3 bases from J, the junction kept 3 bases outside the gene matches. Looked up from germline, CDR1 is SGDLS and CDR2 is YYNGEE. CDR3 length: 15 residues.

The genes are TRBV19 and TRBJ2-7, with unresolved D. V lost 4 bases to trimming and J lost 3 bases, with 10 bases between them. The CDR3 is 13 residues long. Germline V lookup: CDR1 LNHDA, CDR2 SQIVND (reference sequence). The chain's CDR3 is CASSTDTDYEQYF. CDR3 in DNA: TGTGCCAGTAGTACGGATACAGACTACGAGCAGTACTTC.

The chain joins TRBV19 to TRBJ2-6, with unresolved D. Deletions cut 6 bases from V and 0 bases from J, with 9 bases between. CDR3 length: 15 residues. The germline gives CDR1 LNHDA, CDR2 SQIVND (reference sequence). CDR3 in DNA: TGTGCCAGTAGGGATCTGGGCTCTGGGGCCAACGTCCTGACTTTC. Translated: CASRDLGSGANVLTF.

This clonotype was observed a handful of times. The chain uses TRBV4-2 and TRBJ2-2; 8 bases map to TRBD1. Germline CDR1 LGHNA, CDR2 YNFKEQ. There are 15 residues in the CDR3. V lost 1 base and J lost 5; bases outside the gene matches: 3. The CDR3 loop is CASSQARGRTGELFF. The CDR3 DNA is TGTGCCAGCAGCCAAGCCAGGGGGCGAACCGGGGAGCTGTTTTTT.

V and J are TRBV24-1 and TRBJ2-1; TRBD2 agrees at 13 bases. The J call may be in error: the DNA end matches TRBJ2-5 better. This CDR3 is 15 amino acids long. CDR1 is KGHDR and CDR2 is SFDVKD in the germline V gene. CDR3 in amino acids: CATSDTSGGEETQYF. In DNA form, the CDR3 reads TGTGCCACCAGTGATACTAGCGGGGGGGAGGAGACCCAGTACTTC.

Many counts were recorded for this clonotype. The chain carries TRBV5-6 and TRBJ1-2; D may be TRBD1 (5 bases). Germline V gene lookup returns CDR1 SGHDT and CDR2 YYEEEE. The CDR3 is 12 residues long. V lost 9 bases to trimming and J lost 4 bases, with 13 bases between them. CDR3 sequence: CATSGRGYGYTF. As DNA, the CDR3 is TGTGCCACTTCAGGGAGGGGCTATGGCTACACCTTC. Full variable domain (remainder filled in from reference TRBV5-6 and TRBJ1-2): DAGVTQSPTHLIKTRGQQVTLRCSPKSGHDTVSWYQQALGQGPQFIFQYYEEEERQRGNFPDRFSGHQFPNYSSELNVNALLLGDSALYLCATSGRGYGYTFGSGTRLTVV.

As regards this clonotype: A clone one base away is much larger, so this may be a read error. The J gene is TRBJ2-2, the V gene TRBV5-1, with D perhaps being TRBD1 or TRBD2 (5 bases each). The CDR3 has 15 amino acids. Trimming took 4 bases from V and 3 from J, leaving 13 bases between them. Per germline, CDR1 SGHRS and CDR2 YFSETQ. In DNA, the CDR3 is TGCGCCAGCAGCCCCGAGGGACCACACACCGGGGAGCTGTTTTTT. Protein: CASSPEGPHTGELFF.

In the case of this clonotype: The junction differs from germline at one of its ends, possibly a read error. V is TRBV13 and J is TRBJ2-5; 9 bases fit TRBD2. The germline V gene has CDR1 PRHDT and CDR2 FYEKMQ (reference sequence). The CDR3 loop spans 13 amino acids. Written as DNA, the CDR3 is TGTGTCAGCGCTAGCGGGGACGGAGAGACCCAGTACTTC. It is translated as CVSASGDGETQYF.

The gene calls are TRBV10-2 and TRBJ2-1; TRBD1 might be the D (5 bases). CDR3 length: 12 residues. Trimming removed 6 bases at V and 5 bases at J, with 8 bases between. CDR1 and CDR2 from the germline V gene are WSHSY and SAAADI. Here the CDR3 reads CASSDSDNEQFF. The CDR3 bases are TGCGCCAGCAGCGACAGCGACAATGAGCAGTTCTTC.

Only a few counts were recorded for this clonotype. At one end, the junction sequence differs from germline, possibly due to a read error. The chain couples TRBV6-2 or TRBV6-3 to TRBJ2-1; weak D call: TRBD1 (7 bases). The length of the CDR3 is 15 residues. CDR1 is MNHEY, CDR2 SVGEGT, per germline. The CDR3 region has the DNA TGTGCCGGCAGTTCTCCGGACAGGTCGGGGGTTGAGCAGTTCTTC. As protein: CAGSSPDRSGVEQFF.

This clonotype was detected ten times or more. This chain links TRBV14 with TRBJ1-1, with TRBD1 as a possible D gene (5 bases). Trimming took off 1 base at V and 6 bases at J, with 12 bases between the two ends. Germline lookup yields CDR1 SGHDN and CDR2 FVKESK. This CDR3 has 14 amino acids. CDR3 region: CASSQAQGLSEAFF. The CDR3 DNA reads TGTGCCAGCAGCCAAGCGCAGGGTTTGTCTGAAGCTTTCTTT.

Ten or more counts support this clonotype. The V gene is TRBV11-2, the J gene TRBJ2-7; TRBD1 matches at 9 bases. This CDR3 comprises 14 residues. V shed 5 bases and J 7 bases; nucleotides not matched to a gene: 9. Germline loops: CDR1 SGHAT, CDR2 FQNNGV. The CDR3 reads CASSGTGFTGEQYF. The CDR3 nucleotides read TGTGCCAGCAGCGGGACAGGGTTTACGGGAGAGCAGTACTTC.

The chain uses TRBV25-1 and TRBJ2-3; 9 positions match TRBD2. This CDR3 is 15 amino acids long. The germline CDR1 and CDR2 sequences are MGHDK and SYGVNS. The V and J ends lost 4 bases and 2 bases, in that order; junction bases with no gene match: 4. CDR3 amino acids: CASSALAGPTDTQYF. As DNA, the CDR3 is TGTGCCAGCAGTGCCCTAGCGGGACCCACAGATACGCAGTATTTT.

This clonotype was observed a single time. V gene TRBV10-1 combines with J gene TRBJ2-3; D may be TRBD1 (5 bases). The V and J ends lost 4 bases and 7 bases respectively, with 18 bases between them. There are 15 residues in the CDR3. The germline V gene has CDR1 WNHNN and CDR2 SYGVQD (reference sequence). CDR3 nucleotides: TGCGCCAGCAGTGGAGACAGAGCTCTACGGAATACGCAGTATTTT. Protein sequence: CASSGDRALRNTQYF.

On this clonotype itself: A much larger clonotype is one base distant, so this may be a read error. This chain uses TRBV12-3 or TRBV12-4 with TRBJ1-3, with 7 bases lining up with TRBD1. This CDR3 has 13 amino acids. V dropped 3 bases and J dropped 8; count of bases not matched to a gene: 4. The CDR3 DNA follows: TGTGCCAGCAGTTTCCCAGGGGGAGACACCATATATTTT. Protein product: CASSFPGGDTIYF.

The CDR3 DNA reads TGCAGTGCGGCCGACAGGCTCTACGAGCAGTACGTC. Its protein is CSAADRLYEQYV. The chain joins TRBV20-1 to TRBJ2-7; the D gene is possibly TRBD1 (6 bases). The CDR3 covers 12 residues. V gave up 6 bases and J gave up 3 bases, with 12 bases separating them. Germline CDR1 reads DFQATT; CDR2 reads SNEGSKA (reference sequence).

The chain combines TRBV29-1 with TRBJ2-5; weak D call: TRBD1 (6 bases). Trimming shortened V by 6 bases and J by 5 bases, and 13 bases separated the two germline ends. Germline V gives CDR1 SQVTM, CDR2 ANQGSEA. CDR3 size: 12 residues. CDR3 amino acids: CSVLTGTETQYF. In DNA, the CDR3 is TGCAGCGTGTTGACAGGTACCGAGACCCAGTACTTC.

About this clonotype: A much larger clone differs from this one at a single base, so this may be a read error. The chain combines TRBV7-6 with TRBJ2-7, with 9 nucleotides matching TRBD1. V shed 5 bases and J 4 bases; nucleotides not matched to a gene: 6. This CDR3 spans 14 amino acids. CDR1 is SGHVS, CDR2 FNYEAQ, per germline. The CDR3 region has the DNA TGTGCCAGCAGCACCGGGACAGGGCTTTACGAGCAGTACTTC. Translating gives CASSTGTGLYEQYF.

This clonotype was seen more than once but under ten times. The chain employs TRBV29-1 and TRBJ2-7; D call uncertain. Germline V gene sequence: CDR1 SQVTM, CDR2 ANQGSEA. The CDR3 covers 13 residues. Trimming left V 5 bases short and J 0 bases short, with 11 bases between. The CDR3 loop is CSVQKENSYEQYF. The CDR3 DNA is TGCAGCGTTCAGAAGGAAAACTCCTACGAGCAGTACTTC.

V is TRBV29-1 and J is TRBJ2-1; D may correspond to TRBD1 or TRBD2 (6 bases each). With 8 bases removed from V and 7 bases from J, the gap between germline ends came to 18 bases. The CDR3 loop spans 13 amino acids. CDR1 and CDR2 from the germline V gene are SQVTM and ANQGSEA. CDR3 loop: CSQGGTLMNEQFF. For the CDR3, the DNA is TGCAGCCAAGGGGGGACGTTAATGAATGAGCAGTTCTTC.

The chain employs TRBV24-1 and TRBJ1-1, with 7 bases identical to TRBD1. The CDR3 runs to 13 residues. CDR1 KGHDR and CDR2 SFDVKD come from the germline V gene. Losses at the gene ends were 7 bases for V and 1 base for J; bases not matched to a gene: 2. The CDR3 spells CATRTGRNTEAFF. CDR3 DNA sequence: TGTGCCACCAGGACAGGGCGGAACACTGAAGCTTTCTTT.

V is TRBV10-3 and J is TRBJ2-5; possible D gene TRBD2, 5 bases. This CDR3 spans 14 amino acids. V was cut by 6 bases and J by 5 bases, with 16 bases left in between. CDR1 ENHRY and CDR2 SYGVKD come from the germline V gene. This chain's CDR3 is CAISPLGVRETQYF. CDR3 nucleotide sequence: TGTGCCATCAGCCCACTAGGTGTGCGGGAGACCCAGTACTTC.

The V gene is TRBV5-1, the J gene TRBJ2-2, with 9 bases lining up with TRBD1. V was pared by 1 base and J by 6 bases, with 16 bases of the junction left unmatched. The CDR3 has 19 amino acids. Looked up from germline, CDR1 is SGHRS and CDR2 is YFSETQ. This CDR3 is CASSLKGQGVQFVSGELFF. As DNA, the CDR3 is TGCGCCAGCAGCTTGAAGGGACAGGGAGTACAGTTCGTATCCGGGGAGCTGTTTTTT.